A selection of T cell receptor beta chains follows, all from one sample in a study of T cells in Graves' hyperthyroidism and ophthalmopathy. TCRdb reprocessed the multiplex PCR reads with MiXCR, giving one entry per CDR3 protein. The sample lists about 290,000 distinct CDR3 sequences, 13% to 15% seen once, with 30% in the top ten. Sequencing was performed on blood. Receptors originate from a woman in her forties or fifties with Graves' hyperthyroidism that later progressed to Graves' ophthalmopathy. CDR3s include the opening cysteine and the closing phenylalanine or tryptophan. Fields, in order: J gene, CDR3 length, V gene, CDR3 protein.

j_gene: TRBJ2-7
len: 11
v_gene: TRBV20-1
CDR3aa: CSAREDREQYF

j_gene: TRBJ2-1
len: 14
v_gene: TRBV12-3/TRBV12-4
CDR3aa: CASRRGGSYNEQFF

j_gene: TRBJ2-7
len: 16
v_gene: TRBV19
CDR3aa: CASSPVIAGPNYEQYF

j_gene: TRBJ2-1
len: 14
v_gene: TRBV18
CDR3aa: CASSPTGVRGEQFF

j_gene: TRBJ1-1
len: 13
v_gene: TRBV28
CDR3aa: CASSPPPTGEAFF

j_gene: TRBJ2-5
len: 15
v_gene: TRBV24-1
CDR3aa: CATSDQRQGQETQYF

j_gene: TRBJ1-1
len: 12
v_gene: TRBV20-1
CDR3aa: CSAWDQGTEAFF

j_gene: TRBJ1-5
len: 13
v_gene: TRBV28
CDR3aa: CASTIYSNQPQHF

j_gene: TRBJ2-7
len: 15
v_gene: TRBV11-2
CDR3aa: CASRKTGLAGFEQYF

j_gene: TRBJ2-1
len: 16
v_gene: TRBV7-3
CDR3aa: CASSELPSGRFNEQFF

j_gene: TRBJ2-1
len: 13
v_gene: TRBV7-3
CDR3aa: CASSTYVGNEQFF

j_gene: TRBJ1-3
len: 15
v_gene: TRBV20-1
CDR3aa: CSVPGGGGSGNTIYF

j_gene: TRBJ2-5
len: 12
v_gene: TRBV29-1
CDR3aa: CSVVGRKETQYF

j_gene: TRBJ2-5
len: 14
v_gene: TRBV11-2
CDR3aa: CASRRSGGQETQYF

j_gene: TRBJ2-2
len: 16
v_gene: TRBV7-7
CDR3aa: CASRPPDTGNTGELFF

j_gene: TRBJ1-1
len: 11
v_gene: TRBV10-3
CDR3aa: CATRSDTEAFF

j_gene: TRBJ1-4
len: 17
v_gene: TRBV19
CDR3aa: CASSPPRGIATNEKLFF

j_gene: TRBJ1-1
len: 14
v_gene: TRBV7-9
CDR3aa: CASSLEAVSTEAFF

j_gene: TRBJ2-1
len: 15
v_gene: TRBV12-3/TRBV12-4
CDR3aa: CAGADRGGGYNEQFF

j_gene: TRBJ2-2
len: 14
v_gene: TRBV10-3
CDR3aa: CAISTGTNTGELFF

j_gene: TRBJ2-3
len: 14
v_gene: TRBV7-9
CDR3aa: CASSRGVNTDTQYF

j_gene: TRBJ2-7
len: 16
v_gene: TRBV20-1
CDR3aa: CSARELSNPDQYEQYF

j_gene: TRBJ1-4
len: 15
v_gene: TRBV30
CDR3aa: CAWSVQGQGGEKLFF

j_gene: TRBJ2-3
len: 14
v_gene: TRBV2
CDR3aa: CASSPAGGTDTQYF

j_gene: TRBJ2-1
len: 17
v_gene: TRBV7-2
CDR3aa: CASSLGPARSSYNEQFF

j_gene: TRBJ1-4
len: 14
v_gene: TRBV20-1
CDR3aa: CSAGQGSTNEKLFF

j_gene: TRBJ1-5
len: 15
v_gene: TRBV28
CDR3aa: CASRMPETTNQPQHF

j_gene: TRBJ2-3
len: 15
v_gene: TRBV24-1
CDR3aa: CATSILAGGTDTQYF

j_gene: TRBJ1-5
len: 15
v_gene: TRBV2
CDR3aa: CASSELGTGFQPQHF

j_gene: TRBJ2-3
len: 16
v_gene: TRBV11-2
CDR3aa: CASSLTQGGSTDTQYF

j_gene: TRBJ2-3
len: 15
v_gene: TRBV7-9
CDR3aa: CASSLGPRRTDTQYF

j_gene: TRBJ1-4
len: 15
v_gene: TRBV19
CDR3aa: CASSMGQATNEKLFF

j_gene: TRBJ1-5
len: 11
v_gene: TRBV2
CDR3aa: CASNQGGPQHF

j_gene: TRBJ2-3
len: 16
v_gene: TRBV9
CDR3aa: CASSAGTSGPTDTQYF

j_gene: TRBJ2-2
len: 14
v_gene: TRBV20-1
CDR3aa: CSATGTLNTGELFF

j_gene: TRBJ2-5
len: 20
v_gene: TRBV6-2/TRBV6-3
CDR3aa: CASSSPSGRAGLRGLETQYF

j_gene: TRBJ2-7
len: 14
v_gene: TRBV6-5
CDR3aa: CASSYRGAGYEQYF

j_gene: TRBJ2-7
len: 15
v_gene: TRBV27
CDR3aa: CASSLTGQGYYEQYF

j_gene: TRBJ2-7
len: 14
v_gene: TRBV11-2
CDR3aa: CASSPLTGFYEQYF

j_gene: TRBJ1-6
len: 12
v_gene: TRBV9
CDR3aa: CASSVQGSPLHF

j_gene: TRBJ1-1
len: 16
v_gene: TRBV15
CDR3aa: CATSRSGWGMNTEAFF

j_gene: TRBJ1-2
len: 16
v_gene: TRBV24-1
CDR3aa: CATSEGGQGMAYGYTF

j_gene: TRBJ1-1
len: 17
v_gene: TRBV11-2
CDR3aa: CASSPPGQGAGRTEAFF

j_gene: TRBJ1-5
len: 16
v_gene: TRBV28
CDR3aa: CASSLAGQTSNQPQHF

j_gene: TRBJ1-1
len: 14
v_gene: TRBV20-1
CDR3aa: CSARFGTGALEAFF

j_gene: TRBJ2-1
len: 15
v_gene: TRBV2
CDR3aa: CASSPLAGVYNEQFF

j_gene: TRBJ2-5
len: 15
v_gene: TRBV28
CDR3aa: CASSSPWGGEETQYF

j_gene: TRBJ1-5
len: 13
v_gene: TRBV2
CDR3aa: CASKMGGNQPQHF

j_gene: TRBJ2-1
len: 16
v_gene: TRBV3-1
CDR3aa: CASSQLTRSENNEQFF